The present entry profiles one T cell receptor beta chain with its context. The 5'RACE template-switching step produced TCR cDNA and added a universal primer site and UMIs. Each CDR3 protein gets one entry after TCRdb re-called the 5' RACE reads with MiXCR. The sample contains 25,000 or so distinct CDR3 sequences, approximately 4.5% of which appear only once. This sample was taken from a study of T cells after yellow fever vaccination. Study at large: Fractions low in cell number were prepared with SMART-Seq v4 Ultra Low Input. Study-level points and caveats: Bulk-population clonotypes that are abundant could appear as contaminants in FACS-sorted repertoires.

Germline V gene sequence: CDR1 SGHTA, CDR2 FQGTGA. The CDR3 is made up of 13 amino acids. The ends were cut back, 3 bases at V and 4 bases at J, with 4 bases in the middle. The genes are TRBV7-3 and TRBJ1-6; D is undetermined. The origin of this receptor is a man aged 18 to 30 who received the YFV17D yellow fever vaccine. The source material was PBMCs, either bulk or a sorted T-cell subset (CD4+, CD8+, memory, or dextramer-sorted; not recorded which), sampled on the day of the yellow fever booster vaccination. CDR3 nucleotides: TGTGCCAGCAGCTTTCAATATAATTCACCCCTCCACTTT. Amino acid sequence: CASSFQYNSPLHF.